Each of the 12 T cell receptor beta chains below was sequenced from the same sample in a study of cytomegalovirus exposure and HLA in healthy donors. Amplification used 60 Vbeta primers and 13 Jbeta primers. TCRdb keeps only in-frame clones here, not all; method: immunoSEQ multiplex PCR. The sample records 95,000 to 150,000 clones, under 90% being singletons. Sequenced sample: PBMCs. The receptors come from a female donor in good health and CMV-seropositive.

The CDR3 sequence: CASSGGERDTQYF. CDR3 in DNA: TGTGCCAGCAGTGGGGGGGAGAGGGATACGCAGTATTTT. The J gene is TRBJ2-3, the V gene TRBV6-1, with a possible D match to TRBD2 (6 bases). V was pared by 4 bases and J by 6 bases, with 11 bases between. The CDR3 is made up of 13 amino acids. From germline, CDR1 is MNHNS and CDR2 SASEGT.

The rearrangement joins TRBV5-1 to TRBJ1-6, with 7 bases matching TRBD1. Germline CDR1 reads SGHRS; CDR2 reads YFSETQ. The length of the CDR3 is 14 residues. V gave up 7 bases and J gave up 7 bases; unmatched junction bases: 8. CDR3 nucleotides: TGCGCCAGCGAACCGGGACAGCTCAATTCACCCCTCCACTTT. It specifies CASEPGQLNSPLHF.

V is TRBV5-6 and J is TRBJ1-6; no firm D call. CDR1 SGHDT and CDR2 YYEEEE come from the germline V gene. The CDR3 contains 14 residues. V lost 0 bases to trimming and J lost 9 bases, with 10 bases between them. The CDR3, as DNA: TGTGCCAGCAGCTTGGGGAGGGCTGGTTCACCCCTCCACTTT. It encodes CASSLGRAGSPLHF.

The CDR3 DNA sequence: TGTGCCAGCAGCAATGCCAGGGGGCAGAACTATGGCTACACCTTC. Its protein is CASSNARGQNYGYTF. The rearrangement links TRBV21-1 to TRBJ1-2; TRBD1 was called by the table and not checked on the DNA. TRBV21-1 corresponds to a pseudogene. The CDR3 length is 15 residues.

This sequence joins TRBV5-1 and TRBJ2-1, with D hard to call. The CDR3 spans 15 residues. V lost 2 bases and J lost 0, with 9 bases in between. The germline V gene encodes CDR1 SGHRS and CDR2 YFSETQ. The CDR3 coding sequence is TGCGCCAGCAGCTTTAGCTCTAGCTCCTACAATGAGCAGTTCTTC. It encodes CASSFSSSSYNEQFF.

This chain connects TRBV12-2 to TRBJ2-7; the table calls TRBD1, which could not be checked here. TRBV12-2 is labeled a pseudogene. The CDR3 length is 23 residues. The DNA for the CDR3 is TGTGCAAGCCCAACTCATGAGAAGATTTTAGGGTCAAAGTGGGGACAGGTTACCTACGAGCAGTACTTC. This translates into CASPTHEKILGSKWGQVTYEQYF.

The chain links TRBV6-1 to TRBJ2-3, with 8 bases that match TRBD2. This CDR3 contains 15 residues. The junction had 8 bases not matched to a gene; V was cut back by 8 bases and J by 1 base. Germline CDR1 is MNHNS and CDR2 is SASEGT. CDR3 nucleotide sequence: TGTGCCAGCGGTGTCTCTAGCGGGCGCACAGATACGCAGTATTTT. Its protein is CASGVSSGRTDTQYF.

The CDR3 region has the DNA TGCGCCAGCAGCCCGAGGACAGGGGGCTCCCCGAGCTCCTATAATTCACCCCTCCACTTT. This encodes CASSPRTGGSPSSYNSPLHF. V and J are TRBV5-1 and TRBJ1-6, with 11 bases fitting TRBD1. The J segment lost 0 bases and the V segment lost 4 bases, leaving 12 bases of the junction unmatched. Germline V gives CDR1 SGHRS, CDR2 YFSETQ. The CDR3 contains 20 residues.

This chain joins TRBV5-1 and TRBJ2-5; 9 bases fit TRBD2. The DNA end lines up better with TRBJ2-7; the J call may be wrong. The germline CDR1 and CDR2 sequences are SGHRS and YFSETQ. This CDR3 is built from 16 residues. The CDR3 nucleotides read TGCGCCAGCAGCTTGGATAGCGGGGGAGTGGTCTACGAGCAGTACTTC. Translated: CASSLDSGGVVYEQYF.

This clone has a single count. This chain links TRBV30 with TRBJ1-5; D possibly corresponds to TRBD1 (5 bases). Per the germline V gene, CDR1 is GTSNPN and CDR2 is SVGIG (reference sequence). The CDR3 loop spans 13 amino acids. The V gene lost 3 bases and the J gene lost 5 bases, with 11 bases spanning the gap. The CDR3 here is CAWSVREDQPQHF. The CDR3 nucleotides are TGTGCCTGGAGCGTCAGGGAGGATCAGCCCCAGCATTTT.

The V call is TRBV5-1, the J call TRBJ1-2, with D perhaps matching TRBD1 (5 bases). In germline, CDR1 is SGHRS, CDR2 YFSETQ. Trimming took 0 bases from V and 7 from J, leaving 16 bases between them. The CDR3 consists of 15 residues. CDR3 DNA: TGCGCCAGCAGCTTGGGGGGCGACAGTTCGAGTGGCTACACCTTC. Its translation is CASSLGGDSSSGYTF.

This chain joins TRBV7-9 and TRBJ2-3, with a weak D call TRBD2 (6 bases). This CDR3 spans 13 amino acids. Per germline, CDR1 SEHNR and CDR2 FQNEAQ (reference sequence). Trimming took off 3 bases at V and 6 bases at J, with 10 bases between the two ends. The CDR3 loop reads CASSFSGEDTQYF. The CDR3 region has the DNA TGTGCCAGCAGCTTCTCGGGGGAGGATACGCAGTATTTT.